The subject of this entry is one T cell receptor (beta chain). The antigen remains undetermined. Subsets obtained from CD4+ cells comprised CD45RA+ naive and CD45RA-negative memory cells. This sample is part of a study of shared clonotypes between healthy human individuals. Study-wide results and limits: Shared clonotypes across all four donors exceeded non-shared ones in generation probability. Sampling used blood alone; tissue repertoires probably differ.

V lost 6 bases and J lost 0, with 7 bases in between. The CDR3 loop spans 13 amino acids. Germline V CDR1 and CDR2: SGHTA, FQGNSA. Under the authors' procedure: ImmunoSEQ supplied junction-only sequences lacking quality scores, so filtering was different. The assay was immunoSEQ multiplex PCR, and TCRdb's table has in-frame clones only and misses some. V, J and clone size are those of that table, while D and trimming were read from the DNA. The sample contains over 850,000 clones, approximately 78% of which appear only once. J is TRBJ2-3 and V is TRBV7-2; unclear D gene. Sample: memory CD4+ T cells from PBMCs. The subset was: CD45RA-negative fraction. The sequence derives from a man aged 18 to 30 in good health. Some clones in this sample may be carry-over from other donors' samples. This CDR3 is CASSYQSTDTQYF. The CDR3 nucleotides read TGTGCCAGCAGTTACCAAAGCACAGATACGCAGTATTTT.